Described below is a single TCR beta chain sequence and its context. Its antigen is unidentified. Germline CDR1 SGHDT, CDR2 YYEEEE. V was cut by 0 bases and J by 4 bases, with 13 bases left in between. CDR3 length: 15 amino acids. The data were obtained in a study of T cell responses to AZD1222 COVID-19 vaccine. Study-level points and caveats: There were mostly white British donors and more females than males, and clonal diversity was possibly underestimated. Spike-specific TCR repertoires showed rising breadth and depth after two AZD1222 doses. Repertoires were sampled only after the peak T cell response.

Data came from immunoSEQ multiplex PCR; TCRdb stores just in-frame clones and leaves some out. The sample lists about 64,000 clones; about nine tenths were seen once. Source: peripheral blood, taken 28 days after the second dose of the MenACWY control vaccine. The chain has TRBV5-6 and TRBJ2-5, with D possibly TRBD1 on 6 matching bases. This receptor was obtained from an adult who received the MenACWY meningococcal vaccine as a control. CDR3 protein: CASSLAFGTLETQYF. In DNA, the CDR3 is TGTGCCAGCAGCTTGGCTTTCGGGACACTAGAGACCCAGTACTTC.